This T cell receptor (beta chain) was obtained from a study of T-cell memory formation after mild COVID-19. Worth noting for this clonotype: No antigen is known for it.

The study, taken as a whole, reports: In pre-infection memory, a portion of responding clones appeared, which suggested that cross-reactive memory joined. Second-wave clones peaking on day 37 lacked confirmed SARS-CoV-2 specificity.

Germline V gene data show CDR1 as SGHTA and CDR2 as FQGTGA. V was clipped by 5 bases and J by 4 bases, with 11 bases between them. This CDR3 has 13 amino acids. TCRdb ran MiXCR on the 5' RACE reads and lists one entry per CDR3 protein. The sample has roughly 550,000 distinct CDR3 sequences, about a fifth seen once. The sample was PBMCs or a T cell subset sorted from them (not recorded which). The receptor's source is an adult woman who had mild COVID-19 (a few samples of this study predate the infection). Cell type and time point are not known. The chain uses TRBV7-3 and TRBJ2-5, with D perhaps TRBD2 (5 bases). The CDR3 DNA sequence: TGTGCCAGCAGCCCGGGGTCGGCAGAGACCCAGTACTTC. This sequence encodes CASSPGSAETQYF. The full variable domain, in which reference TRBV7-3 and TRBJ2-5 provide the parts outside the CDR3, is GAGVSQTPSNKVTEKGKYVELRCDPISGHTALYWYRQSLGQGPEFLIYFQGTGAADDSGLPNDRFFAVRPEGSVSTLKIQRTERGDSAVYLCASSPGSAETQYFGPGTRLLVL.